This T cell receptor (beta chain) came from a study of glioma-infiltrating T cells after dendritic cell vaccination. About the study: Samples are from glioblastoma patients in Phase I and II dendritic cell vaccine trials. Patients received three intradermal dendritic cell vaccine injections at biweekly intervals.

Trimming pared 6 bases from V and 4 bases from J, leaving 15 bases between. The V gene's germline CDR1 is MNHEY and CDR2 SVGAGI. This CDR3 contains 14 residues. This clone was recorded only once. TCRB CDR3 was amplified from 2 ug genomic DNA or less. Clones were read by immunoSEQ multiplex PCR, and TCRdb kept only the in-frame ones, dropping some. Of 75,000 to 100,000 clones in the sample, approximately 80% were seen once. Patients had residual fresh-frozen tumor tissue and more than two years of survival data. V and J are TRBV6-5 and TRBJ1-2; D remains unclear. The sample here was blood, taken before dendritic cell vaccination. The source is a human donor with glioblastoma. CDR3 in amino acids: CASSLTFISYGYTF. The CDR3 nucleotides read TGTGCCAGCAGCTTGACATTCATCTCCTATGGCTACACCTTC.